What follows are 17 T cell receptor beta chains derived from one specimen sequenced in a study of vaccination and CD4 T cells after COVID-19. Sample treatment: approximately nine-day PBMC culture with coronavirus spike peptide pools or control peptides (ViraFEST assay). No antigen has been identified for these receptors. The Oncomine TCR Beta short-read assay was applied to DNA of cultured CD4+ T cells. One entry per CDR3 protein results from TCRdb running MiXCR on the PCR reads. The sample has 15,000 to 20,000 distinct CDR3 sequences; 40% to 50% are singletons. This specimen consisted of CD4+ T cells from blood, cultured in vitro, obtained before SARS-CoV-2 vaccination. Every receptor here comes from a human donor who had recovered from COVID-19.

This clonotype was detected only once. The chain carries TRBV7-2 and TRBJ2-3; D is unclear. Looked up from germline, CDR1 is SGHTA and CDR2 is FQGNSA. V dropped 1 base and J dropped 2 bases, with 10 bases sitting between them. The CDR3 covers 15 residues. CDR3 protein: CASSLGIFPTDTQYF. Here the CDR3 DNA reads TGTGCCAGCAGCTTAGGTATATTTCCCACAGATACGCAGTATTTT.

The chain recombines TRBV20-1 with TRBJ1-2; 10 bases line up with TRBD1. Trimming cost V 6 bases and J 2 bases; bases outside gene matches: 12. CDR3 length equals 16 residues. CDR1 is DFQATT and CDR2 is SNEGSKA in the germline V gene (reference sequence). In DNA form, the CDR3 reads TGCAGTGCCCTAACTGGAGGGGGACAGGGGAACTATGGCTACACCTTC. Translated, it gives CSALTGGGQGNYGYTF.

The chain is built from TRBV7-8 and TRBJ2-5, with a weak D call TRBD2 (7 bases). The CDR3 is 16 residues long. V lost 5 bases, J lost 1 base, and 17 bases lay in between. Germline V gene lookup returns CDR1 SGHVS and CDR2 FQNEAQ. CDR3 in DNA: TGTGCCAGCAGCCCGAGTCCTGCGGGGGCCCAAGAGACCCAGTACTTC. This gives the protein CASSPSPAGAQETQYF. The entire variable domain, with the rest obtained from reference TRBV7-8 and TRBJ2-5, is as follows: GAGVSQSPRYKVAKRGQDVALRCDPISGHVSLFWYQQALGQGPEFLTYFQNEAQLDKSGLPSDRFFAERPEGSVSTLKIQRTQQEDSAVYLCASSPSPAGAQETQYFGPGTRLLVL.

This clonotype has a single count. The chain joins TRBV6-2 or TRBV6-3 to TRBJ2-6; D not resolved. Trimming cost V 5 bases and J 1 base, with 12 bases left between them. CDR1 is MNHEY and CDR2 is SVGEGT in the germline V gene. The CDR3 is 16 residues long. The CDR3 here is CASSEYGASGANVLTF. The CDR3 DNA sequence: TGTGCCAGCAGTGAATATGGAGCGTCTGGGGCCAACGTCCTGACTTTC.

A few counts support this clonotype. V usage is TRBV20-1 and J usage is TRBJ1-2; D is possibly TRBD1 (5 bases). CDR1 DFQATT and CDR2 SNEGSKA come from the germline V gene (reference sequence). The CDR3 spans 15 residues. V was trimmed by 2 bases and J by 6 bases, leaving 19 bases between them. The CDR3 sequence: CSARRVQGVRNGYTF. CDR3 nucleotides: TGCAGTGCTAGAAGGGTCCAGGGCGTAAGGAATGGCTACACCTTC.

V is TRBV5-1 and J is TRBJ1-5; the D is unclear. This CDR3 comprises 13 residues. Germline V lookup: CDR1 SGHRS, CDR2 YFSETQ. V was pared by 4 bases and J by 5 bases, with 10 bases between. This chain's CDR3 is CASSTPADQPQHF. In DNA, the CDR3 is TGCGCCAGCAGCACCCCGGCGGATCAGCCCCAGCATTTT.

The V and J genes are TRBV20-1 and TRBJ1-1; D gene uncertain. V dropped 8 bases and J dropped 1 base, with 11 bases sitting between them. The CDR3 covers 12 residues. Germline V gene lookup returns CDR1 DFQATT and CDR2 SNEGSKA (reference sequence). The CDR3 DNA sequence: TGCAGTCCCTTTGGAGGGAACACTGAAGCTTTCTTT. Protein: CSPFGGNTEAFF.

The genes are TRBV30 and TRBJ1-1; D might be TRBD1 (6 bases). Trimming took 5 bases from V and 4 from J, leaving 11 bases between them. Germline values: CDR1 GTSNPN, CDR2 SVGIG (reference sequence). CDR3 length equals 12 residues. The CDR3 coding sequence is TGTGCCTGGCACAGGGTGACCACTGAAGCTTTCTTT. The encoded protein is CAWHRVTTEAFF.

The chain uses TRBV10-3 and TRBJ2-2; TRBD1 is a possible D gene (6 bases). V was trimmed by 3 bases and J by 1 base, leaving 9 bases between them. Germline V gene data show CDR1 as ENHRY and CDR2 as SYGVKD. This CDR3 has 15 amino acids. The CDR3 reads CAISDGRGNTGELFF. The CDR3 coding sequence is TGTGCCATCAGTGACGGCAGGGGGAACACCGGGGAGCTGTTTTTT.

There are a few counts of this clonotype. This rearrangement joins TRBV6-1 to TRBJ1-6, with D possibly TRBD1 on 6 matching bases. V was cut by 10 bases and J by 7 bases, with 20 bases left in between. Germline V gives CDR1 MNHNS, CDR2 SASEGT. The CDR3 covers 15 residues. CDR3: CATRKGGLGNSPLHF. CDR3 nucleotide sequence: TGTGCCACTAGGAAGGGGGGGCTTGGGAATTCACCCCTCCACTTT.

This chain uses TRBV6-1 with TRBJ1-6; no reliable D call. With 6 bases removed from V and 7 bases from J, the gap between germline ends came to 13 bases. The CDR3 runs to 14 residues. Germline V gives CDR1 MNHNS, CDR2 SASEGT. The CDR3 here is CASRMQTLNSPLHF. In DNA form, the CDR3 reads TGTGCCAGCAGGATGCAGACGCTGAATTCACCCCTCCACTTT.

The rearrangement links TRBV7-9 to TRBJ2-1; D is unclear. V lost 5 bases, J lost 10 bases, and 18 bases lay in between. Germline CDR1 reads SEHNR; CDR2 reads FQNEAQ (reference sequence). The length of the CDR3 is 14 residues. The CDR3 coding sequence is TGTGCCAGCAGCGACGTAAGGGAAGGTGTAGAGCAGTTCTTC. Protein product: CASSDVREGVEQFF. Looking up the rest from reference TRBV7-9 and TRBJ2-1 gives the full variable domain: DTGVSQNPRHKITKRGQNVTFRCDPISEHNRLYWYRQTLGQGPEFLTYFQNEAQLEKSRLLSDRFSAERPKGSFSTLEIQRTEQGDSAMYLCASSDVREGVEQFFGPGTRLTVL.

The genes are TRBV7-9 and TRBJ2-1, with 8 bases matching TRBD1. With the DNA end fitting TRBJ2-7 better, the J assignment may be wrong. The germline CDR1 and CDR2 sequences are SEHNR and FQNEAQ (reference sequence). The CDR3 loop spans 14 amino acids. CDR3 DNA sequence: TGTGCCAGCAGCCTCGGACAGGGTGGCAACGAGCAGTACTTC. Protein: CASSLGQGGNEQYF.

The chain carries TRBV6-1 and TRBJ1-1; weak D call: TRBD1 (6 bases). The CDR3 runs 16 residues. Germline CDR1 is MNHNS and CDR2 is SASEGT. V lost 7 bases, J lost 4 bases, and 22 bases lay in between. CDR3 bases: TGTGCCAGCACCCGAGACGCAGGGGTGTCGGCCACTGAAGCTTTCTTT. Protein: CASTRDAGVSATEAFF.

The chain joins TRBV19 to TRBJ1-2; TRBD1 matches 10 bases. J gave up 4 bases and V 5 bases, and 13 bases lay outside the gene matches. The CDR3 extends over 17 amino acids. Germline V gives CDR1 LNHDA, CDR2 SQIVND (reference sequence). CDR3 DNA sequence: TGTGCCAGTAGTGTCCGGGACAGGGGAGGTCGAAGCTATGGCTACACCTTC. Its translation is CASSVRDRGGRSYGYTF.

The chain recombines TRBV24-1 with TRBJ2-1; D not certain. Trimming removed 3 bases at V and 0 bases at J, with 11 bases between. The CDR3 extends over 16 amino acids. CDR1 and CDR2 (germline): KGHDR, SFDVKD. The chain's CDR3 is CATSDLNPRSYNEQFF. DNA for the CDR3: TGTGCCACCAGTGATCTTAATCCCCGCTCCTACAATGAGCAGTTCTTC.

V and J are TRBV18 and TRBJ2-5; D might be TRBD2 (6 bases). V was cut by 3 bases and J by 5 bases, with 10 bases left in between. Germline loops: CDR1 KGHSH, CDR2 LQKENI. The CDR3 length is 13 residues. CDR3 in DNA: TGTGCCAGCTCACCTGGCCGGGGGGAGACCCAGTACTTC. The encoded protein is CASSPGRGETQYF.